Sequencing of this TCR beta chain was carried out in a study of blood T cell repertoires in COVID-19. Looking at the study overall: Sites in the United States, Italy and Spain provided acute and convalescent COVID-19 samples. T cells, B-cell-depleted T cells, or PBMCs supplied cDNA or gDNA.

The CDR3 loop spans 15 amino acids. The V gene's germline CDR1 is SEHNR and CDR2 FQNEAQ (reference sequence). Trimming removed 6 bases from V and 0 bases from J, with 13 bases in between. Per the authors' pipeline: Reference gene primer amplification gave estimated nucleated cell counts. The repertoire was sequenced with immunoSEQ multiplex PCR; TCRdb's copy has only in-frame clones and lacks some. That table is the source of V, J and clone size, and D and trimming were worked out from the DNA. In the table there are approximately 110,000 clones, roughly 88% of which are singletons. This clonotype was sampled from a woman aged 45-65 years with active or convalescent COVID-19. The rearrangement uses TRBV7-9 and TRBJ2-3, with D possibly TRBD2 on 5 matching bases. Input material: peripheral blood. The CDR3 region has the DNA TGTGCCAGCAGTGGGAGCGGTGAAAGCACAGATACGCAGTATTTT. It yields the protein CASSGSGESTDTQYF.